One sample yielded the 24 T cell receptor beta chains listed below, sequenced in a study of T-cell memory formation after mild COVID-19. Each CDR3 protein gets one entry after TCRdb re-called the 5' RACE reads with MiXCR. The repertoire has around 300,000 distinct CDR3 sequences, roughly 13% of them found once; the top ten carry 22%. The sample taken for sequencing was PBMCs or a T cell subset sorted from them (not recorded which). The receptors here all came from a man between 18 and 35 years old who had mild COVID-19 (a few samples of this study predate the infection). Cell type and time point are not known.

This clonotype was observed many times. The V and J genes are TRBV5-1 and TRBJ2-2; D is perhaps TRBD2 (6 bases). The V end lost 3 bases, the J end lost 3 bases, and 9 bases lay between the germline ends. The CDR3 runs to 14 residues. CDR1 and CDR2 from the germline V gene are SGHRS and YFSETQ. This CDR3 is CASSSGGYTGELFF. CDR3 sequence (DNA): TGCGCCAGCAGCTCCGGGGGATACACCGGGGAGCTGTTTTTT.

The V and J genes are TRBV28 and TRBJ1-5, with D tentatively TRBD1 (5 bases). The V and J ends lost 2 bases and 6 bases respectively, with 11 bases between them. Germline-derived CDR1 and CDR2 are MDHEN and SYDVKM. This CDR3 is built from 14 residues. Here the CDR3 DNA reads TGTGCCAGCAGTTTAGGGTGGGGACGTCAGCCCCAGCATTTT. Residues: CASSLGWGRQPQHF.

This clonotype was observed a few times. This chain uses TRBV18 with TRBJ2-7; D possibly matches TRBD1 or TRBD2 (5 bases each). Deletions cut 0 bases from V and 9 bases from J, with 15 bases between. Per germline, CDR1 KGHSH and CDR2 LQKENI. This CDR3 comprises 14 residues. This chain's CDR3 is CASSPPGPAGVQYV. The CDR3, as DNA: TGTGCCAGCTCACCACCGGGACCCGCCGGGGTGCAGTACGTC.

This clonotype was picked up many times. V gene TRBV5-6 combines with J gene TRBJ2-7; D possibly matches TRBD1 or TRBD2 (5 bases each). Germline CDR1 SGHDT, CDR2 YYEEEE. The CDR3 is made up of 12 amino acids. Trimming took 4 bases from V and 5 from J, leaving 10 bases between them. CDR3: CASSPGRNEQYF. DNA for the CDR3: TGTGCCAGCAGCCCGGGGCGTAACGAGCAGTACTTC. The full variable domain, completed using reference TRBV5-6 and TRBJ2-7, is DAGVTQSPTHLIKTRGQQVTLRCSPKSGHDTVSWYQQALGQGPQFIFQYYEEEERQRGNFPDRFSGHQFPNYSSELNVNALLLGDSALYLCASSPGRNEQYFGPGTRLTVT.

This chain uses TRBV3-1 with TRBJ2-1; D call uncertain. This CDR3 spans 13 amino acids. Per germline, CDR1 LGHDT and CDR2 YNNKEL (reference sequence). V gave up 6 bases and J gave up 12 bases, with 18 bases separating them. The chain's CDR3 is CASRDGVGRVQFF. The CDR3 nucleotides are TGTGCCAGCAGGGATGGTGTAGGTCGGGTGCAGTTCTTC.

This clonotype showed up just a few times. The J gene is TRBJ2-7, the V gene TRBV10-2; unclear D gene. The CDR3 consists of 13 residues. The germline V gene encodes CDR1 WSHSY and CDR2 SAAADI. With 6 bases removed from V and 2 bases from J, the gap between germline ends came to 11 bases. The CDR3, as DNA: TGCGCCAGCAGCCAGGACCCGACCTACGAGCAGTACGTC. This translates into CASSQDPTYEQYV.

The chain has TRBV13 and TRBJ1-3; D not resolved. V was cut by 6 bases and J by 3 bases, with 15 bases left in between. This CDR3 contains 15 residues. Germline V CDR1 and CDR2: PRHDT, FYEKMQ (reference sequence). The CDR3 nucleotides are TGTGCCAGCAGGGTGGGCACACCTTTTGGAAACACCATATATTTT. Encoded protein: CASRVGTPFGNTIYF. Using reference TRBV13 and TRBJ1-3 for the parts outside the CDR3, the full variable domain is AAGVIQSPRHLIKEKRETATLKCYPIPRHDTVYWYQQGPGQDPQFLISFYEKMQSDKGSIPDRFSAQQFSDYHSELNMSSLELGDSALYFCASRVGTPFGNTIYFGEGSWLTVV.

This chain uses TRBV14 with TRBJ1-4, with a weak D call TRBD1 (5 bases). V was pared by 5 bases and J by 4 bases, with 14 bases between. Germline lookup yields CDR1 SGHDN and CDR2 FVKESK. This CDR3 is 15 amino acids long. The CDR3 DNA reads as TGTGCCAGCAGCGGGCTTGGGGCAGATAATGAAAAACTGTTTTTT. It yields the protein CASSGLGADNEKLFF.

This rearrangement joins TRBV7-8 to TRBJ1-2; D is possibly TRBD1 (5 bases). V was pared by 5 bases and J by 0 bases, with 10 bases between. This CDR3 spans 14 amino acids. Looked up from germline, CDR1 is SGHVS and CDR2 is FQNEAQ. CDR3 residues: CASSLDNSNYGYTF. Here the CDR3 DNA reads TGTGCCAGCAGCCTGGACAACTCTAACTATGGCTACACCTTC.

This clonotype was counted only a few times. The V call is TRBV5-1, the J call TRBJ1-2, with 7 bases lining up with TRBD1. Germline V gene sequence: CDR1 SGHRS, CDR2 YFSETQ. With V trimmed by 4 bases and J by 4 bases, 7 bases remained unmatched. CDR3 size: 14 residues. The CDR3 bases are TGCGCCAGCAGCCGGGACAGAGGTGCCTATGGCTACACCTTC. Translation gives CASSRDRGAYGYTF.

The rearrangement uses TRBV5-1 and TRBJ1-1; tentatively, D is TRBD1 (5 bases). Trimming took off 0 bases at V and 4 bases at J, with 10 bases between the two ends. Germline V gene sequence: CDR1 SGHRS, CDR2 YFSETQ. The CDR3 consists of 14 residues. The CDR3: CASSLEPGGTEAFF. The CDR3, as DNA: TGCGCCAGCAGCTTGGAGCCCGGGGGCACTGAAGCTTTCTTT.

The J gene is TRBJ1-6, the V gene TRBV20-1; D is perhaps TRBD1 (6 bases). Germline V gene data show CDR1 as DFQATT and CDR2 as SNEGSKA (reference sequence). The V gene lost 7 bases and the J gene lost 7 bases, with 11 bases spanning the gap. The CDR3 spans 12 residues. Here the CDR3 reads CSVPGANSPLHF. In DNA form, the CDR3 reads TGCAGTGTCCCGGGGGCGAATTCACCCCTCCACTTT.

This clonotype was seen more than once but under ten times. The chain recombines TRBV12-5 with TRBJ1-1; D is unclear. V gave up 7 bases and J gave up 3 bases, with 6 bases separating them. CDR3 length: 11 residues. Germline V gives CDR1 LGHNT, CDR2 FRNRAP. The DNA for the CDR3 is TGTGCTAGTGCCGACTACACTGAAGCTTTCTTT. It translates to CASADYTEAFF.

CDR3 region: CASRGPGITEAFF. The CDR3 nucleotides read TGTGCCAGCAGAGGACCAGGGATTACTGAAGCTTTCTTT. The V and J genes are TRBV12-3 or TRBV12-4 and TRBJ1-1; D may be TRBD1 (5 bases). Trimming took 6 bases from V and 5 from J, leaving 13 bases between them. The CDR3 totals 13 residues.

This clonotype was recorded a few times. The J gene is TRBJ2-1, the V gene TRBV6-2 or TRBV6-3; D remains unclear. Per germline, CDR1 MNHEY and CDR2 SVGEGT. CDR3 length: 15 amino acids. V gave up 6 bases and J gave up 0 bases, with 12 bases separating them. CDR3: CASSQLKSSYNEQFF. DNA of the CDR3: TGTGCCAGCAGCCAACTTAAGAGCTCCTACAATGAGCAGTTCTTC.

The chain uses TRBV9 and TRBJ2-5; 7 nucleotides align to TRBD2. CDR3 length: 16 residues. Germline V gene lookup returns CDR1 SGDLS and CDR2 YYNGEE. With V trimmed by 0 bases and J by 2 bases, 7 bases remained unmatched. CDR3 residues: CASSVAERGPQETQYF. The DNA for the CDR3 is TGTGCCAGCAGCGTAGCGGAGCGGGGACCACAAGAGACCCAGTACTTC.

The sample holds many counts of this clonotype. The J gene is TRBJ2-1, the V gene TRBV5-1; TRBD2 aligns across 9 bases. The V gene end was trimmed by 6 bases and the J gene end by 6 bases; junction bases not matched to a gene: 10. The CDR3 spans 15 residues. Looked up from germline, CDR1 is SGHRS and CDR2 is YFSETQ. CDR3 in amino acids: CASTPGGGASNEQFF. The CDR3 bases are TGCGCCAGCACACCGGGCGGGGGGGCTAGCAATGAGCAGTTCTTC.

The CDR3, as DNA: TGCGCCAGCAGCATATTGGACCTAGGGACAGATACGCAGTATTTT. Translation: CASSILDLGTDTQYF. V and J are TRBV4-1 and TRBJ2-3; D is uncertain. The length of the CDR3 is 15 residues. Trimming stripped 5 bases from V and 3 bases from J, with 15 bases between. Germline-derived CDR1 and CDR2 are MGHRA and YSYEKL.

This clonotype came up once. V and J are TRBV7-9 and TRBJ2-1, with TRBD1 as a possible D gene (5 bases). This CDR3 contains 13 residues. Looked up from germline, CDR1 is SEHNR and CDR2 is FQNEAQ (reference sequence). The V gene lost 8 bases and the J gene lost 0 bases, with 8 bases spanning the gap. The CDR3 protein is CASRQSSYNEQFF. As DNA, the CDR3 is TGTGCCAGCCGACAGAGCTCCTACAATGAGCAGTTCTTC.

This clonotype was seen ten or more times. V usage is TRBV11-3 and J usage is TRBJ2-1, with a possible D match to TRBD2 (7 bases). This CDR3 comprises 15 residues. Germline loops: CDR1 SGHNT, CDR2 YENEEA. The germline V and J ends were trimmed by 5 bases and 4 bases, with 15 bases remaining between them. The CDR3 coding sequence is TGTGCCAGCAGCCTAACGGCGGGGGCGTACAATGAGCAGTTCTTC. Protein: CASSLTAGAYNEQFF. Variable domain in full (rest from reference TRBV11-3 and TRBJ2-1): EAGVVQSPRYKIIEKKQPVAFWCNPISGHNTLYWYLQNLGQGPELLIRYENEEAVDDSQLPKDRFSAERLKGVDSTLKIQPAELGDSAVYLCASSLTAGAYNEQFFGPGTRLTVL.

This clonotype has a handful of counts. This chain connects TRBV7-2 to TRBJ2-1; no firm D call. The germline V gene encodes CDR1 SGHTA and CDR2 FQGNSA. Trimming left V 1 base short and J 6 bases short, with 7 bases between. The length of the CDR3 is 13 residues. Here the CDR3 reads CASSLDQTNEQFF. As DNA, the CDR3 is TGTGCCAGCAGCTTAGACCAAACCAATGAGCAGTTCTTC. Full variable domain (remainder filled in from reference TRBV7-2 and TRBJ2-1): GAGVSQSPSNKVTEKGKDVELRCDPISGHTALYWYRQSLGQGLEFLIYFQGNSAPDKSGLPSDRFSAERTGGSVSTLTIQRTQQEDSAVYLCASSLDQTNEQFFGPGTRLTVL.

There are many counts of this clonotype. This chain connects TRBV5-1 to TRBJ1-5; no clear D. CDR3 length: 13 residues. Germline lookup yields CDR1 SGHRS and CDR2 YFSETQ. The V and J ends lost 4 bases and 3 bases respectively, with 8 bases between them. The CDR3, as DNA: TGCGCCAGCAGCCTTGACCCCAATCAGCCCCAGCATTTT. This codes for CASSLDPNQPQHF.

This clonotype was detected only a few times. This chain joins TRBV7-9 and TRBJ1-1; D is uncertain. V was shortened by 7 bases and J by 1 base, with 13 bases between the two germline ends. CDR3 length: 14 amino acids. CDR1 and CDR2 from the germline V gene are SEHNR and FQNEAQ (reference sequence). The CDR3 sequence: CASTDPPRNTEAFF. DNA for the CDR3: TGTGCCAGCACCGACCCCCCCCGGAACACTGAAGCTTTCTTT. The complete variable domain, with remaining parts taken from reference TRBV7-9 and TRBJ1-1, reads DTGVSQNPRHKITKRGQNVTFRCDPISEHNRLYWYRQTLGQGPEFLTYFQNEAQLEKSRLLSDRFSAERPKGSFSTLEIQRTEQGDSAMYLCASTDPPRNTEAFFGQGTRLTVV.

Ten or more counts support this clonotype. This chain uses TRBV20-1 with TRBJ2-2; D possibly uses TRBD1 or TRBD2 (6 bases each). This CDR3 region has 15 residues. Germline CDR1 is DFQATT and CDR2 is SNEGSKA (reference sequence). V lost 0 bases and J lost 3, with 11 bases in between. The CDR3 spells CSARDWRGDTGELFF. CDR3 DNA: TGCAGTGCTAGAGATTGGAGGGGGGACACCGGGGAGCTGTTTTTT.